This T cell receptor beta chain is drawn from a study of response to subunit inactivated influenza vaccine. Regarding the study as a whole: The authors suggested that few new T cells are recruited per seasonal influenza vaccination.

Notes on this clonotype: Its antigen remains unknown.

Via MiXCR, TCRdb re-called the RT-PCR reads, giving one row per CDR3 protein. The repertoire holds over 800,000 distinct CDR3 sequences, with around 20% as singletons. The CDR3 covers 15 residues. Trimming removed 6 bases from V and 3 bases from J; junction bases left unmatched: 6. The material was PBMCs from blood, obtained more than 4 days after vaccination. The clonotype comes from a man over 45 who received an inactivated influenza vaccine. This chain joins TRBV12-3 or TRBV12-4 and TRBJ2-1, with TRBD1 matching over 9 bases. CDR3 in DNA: TGTGCCAGCAGCCTGACAGGGGGGTACTACAATGAGCAGTTCTTC. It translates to CASSLTGGYYNEQFF.